Only a few counts were recorded for the clone carrying this T cell receptor beta chain. Its antigen is still unknown. A much bigger clone sits one base away, suggesting this may be a read error. The record originates from a study of blood T cells in healthy people across ages. Study outcomes and limitations: While age rose, TCR beta diversity per million T cells dropped in a roughly linear way.

A second PCR, run for 7 to 11 cycles, used a sample-barcoded 5' primer plus a J-beta primer mix. Carrying 12 random nucleotides, a template-switch adaptor labeled each individual cDNA molecule. In TCRdb, the 5' RACE reads were re-called with MiXCR into one record per CDR3 protein. In the table there are about 590,000 distinct CDR3 sequences, approximately 30% of which are singletons. CDR3 length equals 15 residues. V was trimmed by 3 bases and J by 3 bases, leaving 16 bases between them. CDR1 is SGDLS and CDR2 is YYNGEE in the germline V gene. Total RNA extraction produced at least 6 micrograms (per sample) for the study.

The source of this sequence is a woman of 80 years or more in good health. The chain uses TRBV9 and TRBJ2-7, with D possibly called TRBD1 or TRBD2 (5 bases each). The sample consisted of blood. CDR3 DNA: TGTGCCAGCAGCGCTGGGACCGGGCTTTGCTACGAGCAGTACTTC. Translated, it gives CASSAGTGLCYEQYF.